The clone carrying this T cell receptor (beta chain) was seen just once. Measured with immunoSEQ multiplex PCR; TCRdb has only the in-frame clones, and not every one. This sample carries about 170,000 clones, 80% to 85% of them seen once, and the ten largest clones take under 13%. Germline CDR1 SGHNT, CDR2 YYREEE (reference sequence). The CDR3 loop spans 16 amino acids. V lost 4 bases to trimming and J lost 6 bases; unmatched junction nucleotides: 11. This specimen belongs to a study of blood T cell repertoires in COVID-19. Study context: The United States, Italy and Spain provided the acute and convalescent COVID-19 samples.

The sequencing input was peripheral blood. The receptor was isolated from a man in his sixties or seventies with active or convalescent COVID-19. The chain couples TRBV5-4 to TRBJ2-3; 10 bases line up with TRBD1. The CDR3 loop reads CASSTTAGQGKDTQYF. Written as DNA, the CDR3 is TGTGCCAGCAGCACAACCGCGGGACAGGGGAAGGATACGCAGTATTTT.